The rows below give T cell receptor beta chains drawn from one sample of a study of blood T cell repertoires in COVID-19. Profiling relied on immunoSEQ multiplex PCR, and the TCRdb table lists in-frame clones only, not all of them. Of 70,000 to 100,000 clones listed, approximately 88% are singletons. Sequenced sample: peripheral blood. The receptors originated from a human donor in a cohort sampled during active COVID-19. The CDR3 runs from the conserved cysteine through the conserved F or W.

V: TRBV19; J: TRBJ2-7; CDR3: CASSIGPGGGPSYEQYF
V: TRBV7-2; J: TRBJ2-5; CDR3: CASSSLAGGTQETQYF
V: TRBV12-3/TRBV12-4; J: TRBJ1-2; CDR3: CASSFDSSGGYTF
V: TRBV5-7; J: TRBJ2-7; CDR3: CASSLGWTGDYEQYF
V: TRBV6-5; J: TRBJ2-2; CDR3: CASRREVGELFF
V: TRBV7-2; J: TRBJ2-7; CDR3: CASSSLTSGAAYEQYF
V: TRBV28; J: TRBJ2-7; CDR3: CASTSGRGWGEQYF
V: TRBV19; J: TRBJ2-6; CDR3: CASSRGGAGANVLTF
V: TRBV5-1; J: TRBJ2-5; CDR3: CASSLAGGIQETQYF
V: TRBV9; J: TRBJ2-1; CDR3: CASSAMGGQGQSSYNEQFF
V: TRBV11-3; J: TRBJ1-2; CDR3: CASSLEKTAKNYGYTF
V: TRBV27; J: TRBJ2-7; CDR3: CASSLKWREQSYEQYF
V: TRBV28; J: TRBJ2-7; CDR3: CASSLRYEQYF
V: TRBV6-1; J: TRBJ2-7; CDR3: CASSELPGWRQYF
V: TRBV20-1; J: TRBJ1-1; CDR3: CSATINTEAFF
V: TRBV4-2; J: TRBJ2-3; CDR3: CASSQLSTDTQYF
V: TRBV6-5; J: TRBJ1-1; CDR3: CASSRKGETEAFF
V: TRBV27; J: TRBJ2-7; CDR3: CASSLQGPNEQYF
V: TRBV7-2; J: TRBJ2-3; CDR3: CASNFGASGMSQYF
V: TRBV19; J: TRBJ1-2; CDR3: CASTPNRDDYGYTF
V: TRBV7-9; J: TRBJ2-3; CDR3: CASSPGLSTDTQYF
V: TRBV7-9; J: TRBJ1-4; CDR3: CASSLVQGLGEKLFF
V: TRBV11-2; J: TRBJ2-7; CDR3: CASSLRGRAGYEQYF
V: TRBV4-2; J: TRBJ2-2; CDR3: CASSLRVYTGELFF
V: TRBV19; J: TRBJ1-6; CDR3: CASSSGGNSPLHF
V: TRBV5-1; J: TRBJ2-5; CDR3: CASSSGGYQETQYF
V: TRBV9; J: TRBJ2-3; CDR3: CASSVYTGDTQYF
V: TRBV6-5; J: TRBJ1-6; CDR3: CASHRGQLNSPLHF
V: TRBV2; J: TRBJ2-3; CDR3: CASSLAASTDTQYF
V: TRBV5-4; J: TRBJ2-7; CDR3: CASSTGTSGPYEQYF
V: TRBV9; J: TRBJ1-5; CDR3: CASSLGSNQPQHF
V: TRBV19; J: TRBJ2-3; CDR3: CASSIETSDTQYF
V: TRBV19; J: TRBJ1-5; CDR3: CASSGLQQAGSNQPQHF
V: TRBV18; J: TRBJ2-5; CDR3: CASSPSTGKQETQYF
V: TRBV9; J: TRBJ2-5; CDR3: CASSVTGTRQETQYF
V: TRBV19; J: TRBJ2-6; CDR3: CASSPGTGKSGANVLTF
V: TRBV15; J: TRBJ1-2; CDR3: CATSREDRGPSAYTF
V: TRBV14; J: TRBJ2-7; CDR3: CASSQAQGAGEQYF
V: TRBV9; J: TRBJ2-1; CDR3: CASSTRQGPYNEQFF
V: TRBV3-1/TRBV3-2; J: TRBJ1-6; CDR3: CARDRVGSGHSPLHF
V: TRBV6-5; J: TRBJ2-1; CDR3: CASSLTGLIRFF
V: TRBV5-4; J: TRBJ2-3; CDR3: CASTPTSRSTDTQYF
V: TRBV2; J: TRBJ2-3; CDR3: CASSEASSTDTQYF
V: TRBV18; J: TRBJ1-1; CDR3: CASSTYGDTEAFF